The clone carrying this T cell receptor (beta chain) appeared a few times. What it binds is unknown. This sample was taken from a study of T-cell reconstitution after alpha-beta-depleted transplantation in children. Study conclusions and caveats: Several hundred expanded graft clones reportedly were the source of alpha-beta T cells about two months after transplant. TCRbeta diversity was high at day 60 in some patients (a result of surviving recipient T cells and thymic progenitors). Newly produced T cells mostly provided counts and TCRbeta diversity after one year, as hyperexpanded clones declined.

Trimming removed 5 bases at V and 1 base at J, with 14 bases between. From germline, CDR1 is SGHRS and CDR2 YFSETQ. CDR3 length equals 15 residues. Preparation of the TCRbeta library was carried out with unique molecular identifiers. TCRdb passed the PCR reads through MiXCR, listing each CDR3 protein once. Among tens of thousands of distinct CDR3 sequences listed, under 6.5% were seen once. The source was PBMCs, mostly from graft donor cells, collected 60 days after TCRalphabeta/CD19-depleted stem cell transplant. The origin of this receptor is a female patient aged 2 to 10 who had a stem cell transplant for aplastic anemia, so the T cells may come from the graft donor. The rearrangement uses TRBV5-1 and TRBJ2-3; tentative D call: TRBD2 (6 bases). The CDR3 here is CASSRAGTRTDTQYF. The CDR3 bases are TGCGCCAGCAGTCGGGCGGGGACGCGCACAGATACGCAGTATTTT.